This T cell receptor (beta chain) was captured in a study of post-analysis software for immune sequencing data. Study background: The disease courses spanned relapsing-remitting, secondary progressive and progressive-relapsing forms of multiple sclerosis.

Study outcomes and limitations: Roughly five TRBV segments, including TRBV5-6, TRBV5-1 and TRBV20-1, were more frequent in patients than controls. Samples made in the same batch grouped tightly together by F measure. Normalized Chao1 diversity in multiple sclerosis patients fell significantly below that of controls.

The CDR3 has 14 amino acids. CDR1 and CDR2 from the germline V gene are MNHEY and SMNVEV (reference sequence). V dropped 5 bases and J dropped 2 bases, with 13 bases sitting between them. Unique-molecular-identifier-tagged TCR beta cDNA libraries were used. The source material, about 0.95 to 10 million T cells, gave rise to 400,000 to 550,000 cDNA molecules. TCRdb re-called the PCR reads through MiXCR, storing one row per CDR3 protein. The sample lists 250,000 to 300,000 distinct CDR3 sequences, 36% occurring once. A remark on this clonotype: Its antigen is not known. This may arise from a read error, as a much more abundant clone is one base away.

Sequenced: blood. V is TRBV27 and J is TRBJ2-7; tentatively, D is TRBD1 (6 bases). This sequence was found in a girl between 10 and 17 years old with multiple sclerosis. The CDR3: CASSQGTPPYEQYF. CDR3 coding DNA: TGTGCCAGCAGTCAGGGGACCCCCCCCTACGAGCAGTACTTC.